Described below is a single T cell receptor (beta chain) sequence and its context. Antigen unknown. A J-beta primer mix and a sample-barcoded 5' primer were used in a second PCR of about 7 to 12 cycles. TCRdb re-derived calls from the 5' RACE reads in MiXCR, one entry per CDR3 protein. The sample consists of about 1.8 million distinct CDR3 sequences, 49% of them appearing once. This sample is part of a study of blood T cells in healthy people across ages. Germline V lookup: CDR1 SGHAT, CDR2 FQNNGV. The junction had 15 bases not matched to a gene; V was cut back by 5 bases and J by 4 bases. CDR3 length: 18 residues. Overall study findings and caveats: TCR beta diversity tracked closely with naive T cell percentage. Older age went with lower TCR beta diversity per million T cells, in a roughly linear way.

This chain links TRBV11-2 with TRBJ2-3; 10 bases align to TRBD2. The receptor was isolated from a woman in her thirties or forties in good health. The specimen sequenced was blood. The CDR3 loop reads CASSGRRDLAGVADTQYF. CDR3 coding DNA: TGTGCCAGCAGCGGCCGGAGGGATCTAGCGGGGGTAGCAGATACGCAGTATTTT.